This TCR beta chain is drawn from a study of regulatory T cells in long-lasting Graves disease. Study in general: Persistence in Graves' disease required over 5 years of antithyroid drugs plus positive TSH receptor antibodies. Points from the study as a whole: TCR diversity was lower in persistent Graves' patients (versus newly diagnosed ones).

CDR3-region Arm-PCR and iRepertoire HTBI primers produced the TCR beta libraries. Study processing details: Identified segments across samples numbered about 64 TRBV and about 15 TRBJ. TCRdb independently ran MiXCR on the multiplex PCR reads; one entry per CDR3 protein. Clone size and V and J calls follow TCRdb, not the original study. The sample lists around 460,000 distinct CDR3 sequences, approximately 23% occurring once. V shed 5 bases and J 9 bases; nucleotides not matched to a gene: 8. Germline V gene sequence: CDR1 DFQATT, CDR2 SNEGSKA (reference sequence). This CDR3 comprises 13 residues. As regards this clonotype: Its specificity is not known.

Documented time point: persistent/refractory GD, antithyroid drugs over 5 years with positive TRAb. From RNA extracted from PBMCs, the TCR library was made. Patients met American Thyroid Association criteria for Graves' disease. The source material was peripheral blood mononuclear cells (PBMCs), sampled when the disease was refractory, from a patient treated with antithyroid drugs. The receptor comes from a female donor with Graves disease. This chain connects TRBV20-1 to TRBJ2-7, with 12 bases that match TRBD2. As DNA, the CDR3 is TGCAGTGCTCGACCTAGCGGGGGGGTCGCGCAGTACTTC. It yields the protein CSARPSGGVAQYF.